Included here is one T cell receptor beta chain sequence, with context. Its target is not known. This sample was included in a study of shared clonotypes between healthy human individuals. General study results and limits: Few donors restricted represented genetic and exposure-history diversity. Clonotypes which were not shared had lower generation probabilities than clonotypes that all four donors shared.

Data came from immunoSEQ multiplex PCR; TCRdb stores just in-frame clones and leaves some out. The sample has about 1.5 million clones; roughly 96% are singletons. Germline CDR1 is MDHEN and CDR2 is SYDVKM. V was clipped by 8 bases and J by 10 bases; unmatched bases: 4. The length of the CDR3 is 11 residues. The rearrangement links TRBV28 to TRBJ2-2; the match to TRBD2 covers 7 bases. The sequence was collected from a man aged 25 to 40 in good health. The sample taken for sequencing was naive CD4+ T cells sorted from blood. Subset in this sample: CD45RA+ positively selected. CDR3 sequence (DNA): TGTGCCAGCTGGGAGGGTTTGGAGCTGTTTTTT. Translation: CASWEGLELFF. Supplemented by reference TRBV28 and TRBJ2-2, the full variable domain reads DVKVTQSSRYLVKRTGEKVFLECVQDMDHENMFWYRQDPGLGLRLIYFSYDVKMKEKGDIPEGYSVSREKKERFSLILESASTNQTSMYLCASWEGLELFFGEGSRLTVL.